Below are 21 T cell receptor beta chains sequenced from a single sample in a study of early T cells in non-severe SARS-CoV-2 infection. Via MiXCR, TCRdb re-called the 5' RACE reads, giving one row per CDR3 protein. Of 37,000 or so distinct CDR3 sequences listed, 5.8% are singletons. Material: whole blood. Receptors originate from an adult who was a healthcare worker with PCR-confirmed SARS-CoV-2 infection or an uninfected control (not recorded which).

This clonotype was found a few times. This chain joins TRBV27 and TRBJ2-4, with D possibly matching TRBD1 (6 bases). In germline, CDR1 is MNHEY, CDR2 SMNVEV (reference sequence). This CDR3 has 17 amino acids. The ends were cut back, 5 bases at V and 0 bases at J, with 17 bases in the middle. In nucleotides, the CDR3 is TGTGCCAGCAGTCCCCGTCAGGGGAAGCAAGCCAAAAACATTCAGTACTTC. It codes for CASSPRQGKQAKNIQYF.

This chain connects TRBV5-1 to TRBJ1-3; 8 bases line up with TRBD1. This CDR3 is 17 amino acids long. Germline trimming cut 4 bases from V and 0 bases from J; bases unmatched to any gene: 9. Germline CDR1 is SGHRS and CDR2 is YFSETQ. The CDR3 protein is CASSTLGTGYSGNTIYF. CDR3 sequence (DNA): TGCGCCAGCAGCACCCTTGGGACAGGCTACTCTGGAAACACCATATATTTT. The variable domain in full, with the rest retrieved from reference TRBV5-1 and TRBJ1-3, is KAGVTQTPRYLIKTRGQQVTLSCSPISGHRSVSWYQQTPGQGLQFLFEYFSETQRNKGNFPGRFSGRQFSNSRSEMNVSTLELGDSALYLCASSTLGTGYSGNTIYFGEGSWLTVV.

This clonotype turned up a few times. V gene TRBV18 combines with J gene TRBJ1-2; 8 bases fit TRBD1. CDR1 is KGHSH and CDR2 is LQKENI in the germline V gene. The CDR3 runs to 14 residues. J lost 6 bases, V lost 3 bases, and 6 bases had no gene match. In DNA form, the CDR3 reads TGTGCCAGCTCACCTGACGGGACAGGCAATGGCTACACCTTC. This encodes CASSPDGTGNGYTF.

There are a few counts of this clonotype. CDR3 in amino acids: CSVRQFAGEQYF. In DNA form, the CDR3 reads TGCAGCGTTAGACAATTTGCGGGCGAGCAGTACTTC. V gene TRBV29-1 combines with J gene TRBJ2-7, with D possibly TRBD2 on 5 matching bases. Germline V gene data show CDR1 as SQVTM and CDR2 as ANQGSEA. The CDR3 totals 12 residues. V shed 5 bases and J shed 6 bases, with 14 bases lying between them.

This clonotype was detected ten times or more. CDR3 sequence: CASRLIGGEKLFF. The CDR3 nucleotides read TGTGCCAGCAGACTAATAGGCGGTGAAAAACTGTTTTTT. V usage is TRBV12-3 or TRBV12-4 and J usage is TRBJ1-4; no firm D call. The V and J ends lost 6 bases and 7 bases respectively, with 12 bases between them. This CDR3 has 13 amino acids.

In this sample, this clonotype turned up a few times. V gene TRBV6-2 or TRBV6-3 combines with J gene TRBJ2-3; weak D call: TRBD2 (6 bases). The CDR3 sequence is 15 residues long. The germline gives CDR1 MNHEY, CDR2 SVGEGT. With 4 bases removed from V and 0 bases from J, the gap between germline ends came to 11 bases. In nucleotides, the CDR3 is TGTGCCAGCAGTTTTGGCGGGGCTAGCACAGATACGCAGTATTTT. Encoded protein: CASSFGGASTDTQYF.

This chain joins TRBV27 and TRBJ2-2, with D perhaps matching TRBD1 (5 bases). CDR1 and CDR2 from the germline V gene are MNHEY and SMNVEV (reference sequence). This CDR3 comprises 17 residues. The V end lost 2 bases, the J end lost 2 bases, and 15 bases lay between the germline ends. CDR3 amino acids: CASSLGTGRANTGELFF. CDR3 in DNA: TGTGCCAGCAGTTTAGGCACGGGCAGGGCTAACACCGGGGAGCTGTTTTTT.

The CDR3 sequence is CASSLSGLAIYEQYF. The CDR3 nucleotides read TGTGCCAGCAGCTTATCAGGGCTAGCGATCTACGAGCAGTACTTC. This rearrangement joins TRBV11-1 to TRBJ2-7, with TRBD2 as a possible D gene (6 bases). Trimming took 2 bases from V and 3 from J, leaving 14 bases between them. This CDR3 spans 15 amino acids. Germline-derived CDR1 and CDR2 are SGHAT and FQDESV (reference sequence). Together with reference TRBV11-1 and TRBJ2-7, the CDR3 gives the full variable domain: EAEVAQSPRYKITEKSQAVAFWCDPISGHATLYWYRQILGQGPELLVQFQDESVVDDSQLPKDRFSAERLKGVDSTLKIQPAELGDSAMYLCASSLSGLAIYEQYFGPGTRLTVT.

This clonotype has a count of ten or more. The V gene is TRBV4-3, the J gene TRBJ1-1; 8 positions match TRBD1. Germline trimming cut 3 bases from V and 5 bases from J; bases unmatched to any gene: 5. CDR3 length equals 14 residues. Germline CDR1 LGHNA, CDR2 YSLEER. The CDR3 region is CASSHGQGATEAFF. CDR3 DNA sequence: TGCGCCAGCAGCCATGGGCAGGGGGCGACTGAAGCTTTCTTT.

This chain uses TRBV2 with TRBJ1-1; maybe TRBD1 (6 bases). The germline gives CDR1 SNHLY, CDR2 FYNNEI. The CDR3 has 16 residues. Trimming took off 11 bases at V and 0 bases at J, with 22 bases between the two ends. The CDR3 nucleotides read TGTGCCGGACGGCAGCCGGGGGGCTACTTGAACACTGAAGCTTTCTTT. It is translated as CAGRQPGGYLNTEAFF.

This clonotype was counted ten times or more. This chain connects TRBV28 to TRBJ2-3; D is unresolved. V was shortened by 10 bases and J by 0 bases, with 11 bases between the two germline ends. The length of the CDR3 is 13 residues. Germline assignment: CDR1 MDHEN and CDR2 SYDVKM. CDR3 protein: CAMAETSTDTQYF. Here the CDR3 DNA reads TGTGCCATGGCGGAGACTAGCACAGATACGCAGTATTTT.

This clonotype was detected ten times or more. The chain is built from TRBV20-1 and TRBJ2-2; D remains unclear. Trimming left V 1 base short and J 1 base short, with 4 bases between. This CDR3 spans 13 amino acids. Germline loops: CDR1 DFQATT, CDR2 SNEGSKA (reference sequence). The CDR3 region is CSARGGNTGELFF. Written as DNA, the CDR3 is TGCAGTGCTAGAGGAGGGAACACCGGGGAGCTGTTTTTT.

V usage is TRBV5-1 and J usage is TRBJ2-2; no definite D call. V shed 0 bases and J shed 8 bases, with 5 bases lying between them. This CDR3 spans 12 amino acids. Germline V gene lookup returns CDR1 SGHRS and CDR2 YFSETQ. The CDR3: CASSLEKGELFF. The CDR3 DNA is TGCGCCAGCAGCTTGGAAAAGGGGGAGCTGTTTTTT.

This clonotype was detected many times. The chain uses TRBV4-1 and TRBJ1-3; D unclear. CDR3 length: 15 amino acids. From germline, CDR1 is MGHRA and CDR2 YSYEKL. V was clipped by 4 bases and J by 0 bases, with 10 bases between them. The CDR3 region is CASSLNTGSGNTIYF. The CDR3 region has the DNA TGCGCCAGCAGCCTTAATACGGGCTCTGGAAACACCATATATTTT.

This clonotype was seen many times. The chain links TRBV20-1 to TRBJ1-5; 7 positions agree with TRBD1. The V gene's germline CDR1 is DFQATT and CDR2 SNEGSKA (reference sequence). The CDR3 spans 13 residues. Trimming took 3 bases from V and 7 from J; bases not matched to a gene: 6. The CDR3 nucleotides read TGCAGTGCTAGTTTGCAGGGGGACCAGCCCCAGCATTTT. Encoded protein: CSASLQGDQPQHF.

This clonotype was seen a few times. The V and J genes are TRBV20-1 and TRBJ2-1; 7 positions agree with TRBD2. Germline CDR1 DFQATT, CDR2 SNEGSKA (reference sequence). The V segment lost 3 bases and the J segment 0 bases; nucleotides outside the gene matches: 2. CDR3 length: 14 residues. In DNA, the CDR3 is TGCAGTGCTAGGTCGGGGGGCTCCTACAATGAGCAGTTCTTC. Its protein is CSARSGGSYNEQFF.

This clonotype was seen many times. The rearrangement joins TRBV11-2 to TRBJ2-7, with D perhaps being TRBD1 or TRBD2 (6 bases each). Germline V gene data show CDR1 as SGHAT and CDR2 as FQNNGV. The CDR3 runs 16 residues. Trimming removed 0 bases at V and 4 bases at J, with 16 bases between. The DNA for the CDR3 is TGTGCCAGCAGCTTAGAGTCAAGGGGGGCCTTTTACGAGCAGTACTTC. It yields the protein CASSLESRGAFYEQYF.

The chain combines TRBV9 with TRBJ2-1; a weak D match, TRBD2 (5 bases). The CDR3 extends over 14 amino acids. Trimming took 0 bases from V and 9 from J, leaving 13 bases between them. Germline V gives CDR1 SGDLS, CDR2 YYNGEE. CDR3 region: CASSVGLTSGEQFF. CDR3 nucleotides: TGTGCCAGCAGCGTAGGACTAACGAGCGGTGAGCAGTTCTTC. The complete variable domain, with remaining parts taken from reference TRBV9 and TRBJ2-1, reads DSGVTQTPKHLITATGQRVTLRCSPRSGDLSVYWYQQSLDQGLQFLIQYYNGEERAKGNILERFSAQQFPDLHSELNLSSLELGDSALYFCASSVGLTSGEQFFGPGTRLTVL.

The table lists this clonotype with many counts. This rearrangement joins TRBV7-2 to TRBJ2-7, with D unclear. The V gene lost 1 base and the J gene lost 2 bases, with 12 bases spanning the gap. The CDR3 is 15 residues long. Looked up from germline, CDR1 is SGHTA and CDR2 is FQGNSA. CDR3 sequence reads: CASSLGVSLAYEQYF. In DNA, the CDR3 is TGTGCCAGCAGCTTAGGGGTCTCCCTCGCCTACGAGCAGTACTTC.

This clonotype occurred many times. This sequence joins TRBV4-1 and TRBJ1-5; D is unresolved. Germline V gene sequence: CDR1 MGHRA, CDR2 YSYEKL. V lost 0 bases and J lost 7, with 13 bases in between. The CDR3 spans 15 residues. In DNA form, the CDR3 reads TGCGCCAGCAGCCAAGATCCTGCAGGTTGGCAGCCCCAGCATTTT. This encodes CASSQDPAGWQPQHF.

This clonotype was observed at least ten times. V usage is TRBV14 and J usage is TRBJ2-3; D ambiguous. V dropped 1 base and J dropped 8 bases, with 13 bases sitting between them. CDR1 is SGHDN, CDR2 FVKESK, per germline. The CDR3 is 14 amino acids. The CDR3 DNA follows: TGTGCCAGCAGCCAAGTTGACGTCCGGGTTACGCAGTATTTT. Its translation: CASSQVDVRVTQYF.